The subject of this entry is one T cell receptor (beta chain). It has no known antigen specificity. Base qualities are not recorded, but no much larger clone differs from it by a single base. This sample was taken from a study of blood T cell repertoires in COVID-19 (dated by TCRdb to 2020 to 2021). With regard to the full study: The collaborator samples originated in the United States, Italy and Spain and spanned the acute and convalescent phases of COVID-19. The samples were drawn from the first 160 participants of the ongoing ImmuneRACE study and from over 950 subjects provided by 6 global collaborators. Subjects who had been exposed to COVID-19, were actively infected with it, or had recovered from it provided the deeply sampled blood TCRbeta repertoires that made up the dataset. The material from the prospective study consisted of cDNA or gDNA derived from T cells, B-cell-depleted T cells, or PBMCs. The repertoires were released in a freely available public database meant as a resource for research on the immune response to SARS-CoV-2. Nearly every sample came with metadata listing a de-identified subject ID, COVID-19 status, age in years and sex. Where available, HLA class I and class II types were taken from metadata supplied by the sample provider and were not determined by assay-based typing. Study-wide conclusions, independent of this receptor: The amount of clinical and demographic metadata varied by source and participant and was provided uncurated.

Collaborating institutions collected whole blood in K2EDTA tubes following their own protocols. For TCRbeta analysis, collaborators shipped samples in one of three forms: frozen whole blood, isolated PBMCs, or DNA extracted from either of those sample types. In the germline V gene (reference sequence), CDR1 corresponds to SGHNT and CDR2 to YYREEE. A distance of 14 bases separates the germline ends of V and J, which lose 4 bases and 4 bases respectively. Including the terminal cysteine and phenylalanine, the CDR3 comprises 14 residues. The retained sequence is limited to the CDR3, 42 bases, with the frame set at the first base. The immunoSEQ Assay, a bias-controlled multiplex PCR, was used to amplify TCRbeta CDR3 regions from genomic DNA. The original pipeline was this. Within the assay, amplification of reference gene primers was used to estimate how many nucleated cells each sample contained. To quantify the absolute abundance of each unique TCRbeta CDR3 rearrangement, sequence reads were collapsed and filtered. Productive Simpson clonality was computed per sample as the square root of Simpson's diversity index over productive rearrangements. The source is immuneACCESS, and TCRdb retained only in-frame sequences with V and J called. Part of the clones is not carried over; for the studies checked, unresolved V genes explain less than half of this, and the remainder is unexplained. That table furnishes V, J and clone size, whereas the DNA furnished D and trimming. The sample table contains approximately 25,000 clones; only one count was recorded for around four fifths of them. The leading ten clones occupy around 16% of the sample.

This sequence originates from an elderly man with active or convalescent COVID-19. Recombination connected TRBV5-4 to TRBJ1-1; the D gene is unclear. Sequences were obtained from peripheral blood. The CDR3 region: CASSISVRSTEAFF. The nucleotide sequence reads TGTGCCAGCAGCATTAGTGTGAGGAGCACTGAAGCTTTCTTT.